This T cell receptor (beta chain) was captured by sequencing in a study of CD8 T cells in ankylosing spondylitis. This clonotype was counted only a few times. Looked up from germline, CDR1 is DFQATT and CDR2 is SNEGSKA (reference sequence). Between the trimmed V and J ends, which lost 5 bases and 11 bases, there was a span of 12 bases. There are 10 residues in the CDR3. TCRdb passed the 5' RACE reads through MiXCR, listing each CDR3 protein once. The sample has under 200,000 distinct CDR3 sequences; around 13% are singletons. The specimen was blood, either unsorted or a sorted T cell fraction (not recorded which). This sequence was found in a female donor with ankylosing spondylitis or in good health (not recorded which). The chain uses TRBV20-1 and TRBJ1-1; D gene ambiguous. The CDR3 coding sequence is TGCAGTGCTCCCCTTACAGTTGCTTTCTTT. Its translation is CSAPLTVAFF.